This T cell receptor (beta chain) originates from a study of T cell responses to AZD1222 COVID-19 vaccine. Regarding the study as a whole: Among vaccine-associated CD4 TCRs, coverage spanned spike, with dominance at 160-218 and 743-854. Donors in the cohort were predominantly white British and more often female, and clonal diversity was possibly underestimated.

V gave up 4 bases and J gave up 10 bases; unmatched junction bases: 9. This CDR3 has 15 amino acids. From germline, CDR1 is SGHNT and CDR2 YYREEE (reference sequence). Measured with immunoSEQ multiplex PCR; TCRdb has only the in-frame clones, and not every one. This table holds 150,000 or so clones, around 88% found once. Points on this clone: The antigen is not known.

This sequence originates from an adult in good health. This chain links TRBV5-4 with TRBJ1-6, with TRBD1 matching 9 bases. Sequencing used peripheral blood, obtained on day 0 of MenACWY control vaccination. In DNA form, the CDR3 reads TGTGCCAGCAGCGGTACAGGGGGCGAGGACTCACCCCTCCACTTT. It translates to CASSGTGGEDSPLHF.